This T cell receptor delta chain is from a study of gamma-delta chains in newborns, infants, children. Study-level information: Microbial exposure reportedly drives polyclonal innate γδ T cell expansion after birth.

Points on this clone: Other DNA sequences in the same sample also yield this CDR3.

TCRdb reapplied CATT to the reads. Here the sample spans about 11,000 delta-chain clones, around 3.5% being singletons. This sequence originates from a child who was a newborn, infant or young child, either healthy, febrile or measles-vaccinated (not recorded which). The sample consisted of blood.

DNA for the CDR3: TGTGCTCTTGGGGAAGATAGTCCCCCGATGGGGGATACGTCCGATAAACTCATCTTT. Translated: CALGEDSPPMGDTSDKLIF. This sequence joins TRDV1 and TRDJ1; the match to TRDD3 covers 11 bases. V dropped 2 bases and J dropped 3; count of bases not matched to a gene: 14. Germline CDR1 is TSWWSYY and CDR2 is QGS. The CDR3 length is 19 residues.